Presented here are 25 T cell receptor beta chains from one specimen sequenced in a study of T cell changes during pregnancy in multiple sclerosis (dated by TCRdb to the late 2010s). Receptors were amplified or captured by the immunoSEQ multiplex PCR assay. TCRdb mirrors the immuneACCESS table, restricted to in-frame sequences. Some clones are absent from its copies; in checked studies, under half trace to an unresolved V gene, and the reason for the others is unknown. The sample table shows about 84,000 clones, and 94% are seen once. Roughly 2.5% of the sample belongs to the ten largest clones. This specimen was peripheral blood, taken in the third trimester of pregnancy. The receptors derive from a female donor with multiple sclerosis, enrolled in a pregnancy study.

The V call is TRBV13, the J call TRBJ1-2, with TRBD1 as a possible D gene (5 bases). The germline V gene encodes CDR1 PRHDT and CDR2 FYEKMQ (reference sequence). The V gene lost 7 bases and the J gene lost 6 bases, with 24 bases spanning the gap. The CDR3 spans 16 residues. CDR3 coding DNA: TGTGCCAGCACCCTAGGACCCCCCGGTGGGGGGGATGGCTACACCTTC. It encodes CASTLGPPGGGDGYTF.

This clone has only one observation. This chain joins TRBV19 and TRBJ1-1; D is unclear. The CDR3 spans 14 residues. Trimming cost V 7 bases and J 5 bases, with 17 bases left between them. CDR1 and CDR2 from the germline V gene are LNHDA and SQIVND (reference sequence). The CDR3 is CASMQWAVRTEAFF. CDR3 DNA sequence: TGTGCCAGTATGCAGTGGGCTGTAAGAACTGAAGCTTTCTTT.

The V gene is TRBV13, the J gene TRBJ2-3; D perhaps matches TRBD2 (7 bases). Trimming pared 0 bases from V and 8 bases from J, leaving 15 bases between. CDR3 length: 15 amino acids. Germline V gene sequence: CDR1 PRHDT, CDR2 FYEKMQ (reference sequence). The CDR3 DNA is TGTGCCAGCAGCTTAGGCCGGGGGGCCGGGGTTACGCAGTATTTT. This translates into CASSLGRGAGVTQYF.

This chain uses TRBV6-1 with TRBJ2-5; 8 nucleotides align to TRBD1. After removal of 3 bases from V and 0 bases from J, the junction contained 3 bases not matched to a gene. CDR1 is MNHNS, CDR2 SASEGT, per germline. This CDR3 spans 15 amino acids. For the CDR3, the DNA is TGTGCCAGCAGTGAGGTGACAGGGGACCAAGAGACCCAGTACTTC. Translated: CASSEVTGDQETQYF.

The V gene is TRBV18, the J gene TRBJ2-1, with D perhaps TRBD2 (5 bases). Trimming left V 2 bases short and J 0 bases short, with 20 bases between. The length of the CDR3 is 19 residues. Germline lookup yields CDR1 KGHSH and CDR2 LQKENI. Written as DNA, the CDR3 is TGTGCCAGCTCACCAGGCCTAGCTGGAAGGTACCCCTCCTACAATGAGCAGTTCTTC. It yields the protein CASSPGLAGRYPSYNEQFF.

This sequence joins TRBV6-1 and TRBJ2-4; D is unresolved. The CDR3 contains 13 residues. Germline CDR1 reads MNHNS; CDR2 reads SASEGT. V dropped 2 bases and J dropped 7 bases, with 9 bases sitting between them. DNA for the CDR3: TGTGCCAGCAGTGAACTGGATAGCAACATTCAGTACTTC. Translation gives CASSELDSNIQYF.

This clone was seen only once. The chain links TRBV25-1 to TRBJ1-6, with 8 nucleotides matching TRBD1. With V trimmed by 4 bases and J by 7 bases, 3 bases remained unmatched. Looked up from germline, CDR1 is MGHDK and CDR2 is SYGVNS. The CDR3 has 14 amino acids. CDR3: CASSVQGANSPLHF. The CDR3 DNA follows: TGTGCCAGCAGTGTGCAGGGGGCGAATTCACCCCTCCACTTT.

The CDR3, as DNA: TGTGCCAGTAGTAAGGGGATCGAGCAGTACTTC. This gives the protein CASSKGIEQYF. V gene TRBV19 combines with J gene TRBJ2-7; tentatively, D is TRBD1 (5 bases). Germline loops: CDR1 LNHDA, CDR2 SQIVND (reference sequence). CDR3 length: 11 amino acids. V lost 4 bases and J lost 6, with 7 bases in between. Looking up the rest from reference TRBV19 and TRBJ2-7 gives the full variable domain: DGGITQSPKYLFRKEGQNVTLSCEQNLNHDAMYWYRQDPGQGLRLIYYSQIVNDFQKGDIAEGYSVSREKKESFPLTVTSAQKNPTAFYLCASSKGIEQYFGPGTRLTVT.

The rearrangement uses TRBV6-6 and TRBJ1-2; D is perhaps TRBD1 (6 bases). V was trimmed by 2 bases and J by 2 bases, leaving 15 bases between them. Germline lookup yields CDR1 MNHNY and CDR2 SVGAGI (reference sequence). CDR3 length: 16 residues. Written as DNA, the CDR3 is TGTGCCAGCAGTTACCTTGCGCCGACAGGCAACTATGGCTACACCTTC. As protein: CASSYLAPTGNYGYTF.

This clone has a handful of counts. The V and J genes are TRBV13 and TRBJ1-3; 7 bases agree with TRBD1. This CDR3 region has 14 residues. Germline V gives CDR1 PRHDT, CDR2 FYEKMQ (reference sequence). After removal of 6 bases from V and 13 bases from J, the junction contained 15 bases not matched to a gene. The CDR3 sequence: CASSQNRGLDRIYF. The CDR3 coding sequence is TGTGCCAGCAGTCAAAACAGGGGCCTCGACAGGATATATTTT.

On this clone itself: The junction and the germline gene differ at one end; a read error may be behind it. The rearrangement links TRBV6-1 to TRBJ1-2; weak D call: TRBD1 (6 bases). Germline V lookup: CDR1 MNHNS, CDR2 SASEGT. The CDR3 runs to 15 residues. This CDR3 reads CASSQGQNLKKALRF. Written as DNA, the CDR3 is TGTGCCAGCAGTCAAGGACAGAACCTTAAAAAGGCCCTTCGATTC.

This clone appeared a single time. J is TRBJ2-3 and V is TRBV5-4, with a possible D match to TRBD1 (5 bases). Trimming took 0 bases from V and 11 from J, leaving 10 bases between them. CDR1 and CDR2 (germline): SGHNT, YYREEE (reference sequence). This CDR3 has 12 residues. Here the CDR3 DNA reads TGTGCCAGCAGCTTGGGGCAGGGTGGGCAGTATTTT. Residues: CASSLGQGGQYF.

This clone was seen a handful of times. V is TRBV7-9 and J is TRBJ2-1; tentative D call: TRBD1 (6 bases). Germline-derived CDR1 and CDR2 are SEHNR and FQNEAQ (reference sequence). Trimming cost V 1 base and J 14 bases, with 15 bases left between them. The length of the CDR3 is 13 residues. DNA of the CDR3: TGTGCCAGCAGCTTAGAGACAGGTATGGTGGAGTTCTTC. This sequence encodes CASSLETGMVEFF.

The V call is TRBV30, the J call TRBJ1-4; D gene ambiguous. This CDR3 is 16 amino acids long. V lost 0 bases, J lost 7 bases, and 18 bases lay in between. Germline values: CDR1 GTSNPN, CDR2 SVGIG (reference sequence). The CDR3 coding sequence is TGTGCCTGGAGTGTTATGAGACTTATTTTCAGTGAAAAACTGTTTTTT. Translation gives CAWSVMRLIFSEKLFF.

The chain employs TRBV7-2 and TRBJ1-2; 10 bases align to TRBD1. The length of the CDR3 is 15 residues. The J segment lost 5 bases and the V segment lost 1 base, leaving 4 bases of the junction unmatched. CDR1 SGHTA and CDR2 FQGNSA come from the germline V gene. The CDR3 DNA sequence: TGTGCCAGCAGCTTAGGCACGGGACAGGGGTATGGCTACACCTTC. Its protein is CASSLGTGQGYGYTF.

This chain links TRBV14 with TRBJ2-7, with 8 positions matching TRBD2. Looked up from germline, CDR1 is SGHDN and CDR2 is FVKESK. This CDR3 is built from 13 residues. J was trimmed by 5 bases and V by 1 base; bases with no gene match: 1. This CDR3 reads CASSQVGGDEQYF. CDR3 DNA sequence: TGTGCCAGCAGCCAAGTCGGGGGGGACGAGCAGTACTTC.

The CDR3 DNA is TGTGCCAGCAGCCCGGACAGCCACAACTATGGCTACACCTTC. Translation: CASSPDSHNYGYTF. The chain recombines TRBV7-3 with TRBJ1-2; perhaps TRBD1 as D (6 bases). The V gene lost 5 bases and the J gene lost 2 bases, with 12 bases spanning the gap. CDR3 length: 14 amino acids. Germline assignment: CDR1 SGHTA and CDR2 FQGTGA. The full variable domain, its missing parts supplied by reference TRBV7-3 and TRBJ1-2, is GAGVSQTPSNKVTEKGKYVELRCDPISGHTALYWYRQSLGQGPEFLIYFQGTGAADDSGLPNDRFFAVRPEGSVSTLKIQRTERGDSAVYLCASSPDSHNYGYTFGSGTRLTVV.

This chain joins TRBV18 and TRBJ2-2; the D is unclear. CDR1 is KGHSH, CDR2 LQKENI, per germline. The CDR3 is 15 amino acids. V was cut by 5 bases and J by 0 bases, with 10 bases left in between. The CDR3 reads CASSIVSSNTGELFF. CDR3 DNA: TGTGCCAGCTCAATAGTGAGTTCGAACACCGGGGAGCTGTTTTTT.

The V and J genes are TRBV4-1 and TRBJ1-4, with D hard to call. The CDR3 spans 15 residues. Germline CDR1 MGHRA, CDR2 YSYEKL. V shed 0 bases and J shed 4 bases, with 9 bases lying between them. Here the CDR3 DNA reads TGCGCCAGCAGCCAAGAACCGGGGAGTAATGAAAAACTGTTTTTT. Translation gives CASSQEPGSNEKLFF.

This clone was observed a single time. The chain employs TRBV11-2 and TRBJ2-7; 7 nucleotides match TRBD2. Germline trimming cut 5 bases from V and 3 bases from J; bases unmatched to any gene: 10. This CDR3 is 15 amino acids long. Germline V gives CDR1 SGHAT, CDR2 FQNNGV. The CDR3 reads CASSPGVGEGYEQYF. The CDR3 DNA sequence: TGTGCCAGCAGCCCGGGGGTCGGGGAGGGCTACGAGCAGTACTTC.

This rearrangement joins TRBV18 to TRBJ1-2; 8 bases map to TRBD1. Germline values: CDR1 KGHSH, CDR2 LQKENI. The V gene end was trimmed by 1 base and the J gene end by 6 bases; junction bases not matched to a gene: 10. The CDR3 is 16 amino acids. CDR3 protein: CASSPLPLGTGNGYTF. The CDR3 nucleotides read TGTGCCAGCTCACCACTGCCCCTCGGGACAGGAAATGGCTACACCTTC.

The V and J genes are TRBV6-5 and TRBJ1-3; maybe TRBD1 (6 bases). This CDR3 spans 14 amino acids. Germline-derived CDR1 and CDR2 are MNHEY and SVGAGI. Trimming took 6 bases from V and 4 from J, leaving 13 bases between them. DNA of the CDR3: TGTGCCAGCAGCCGCGGACAGTCCGGAAACACCATATATTTT. Amino acid sequence: CASSRGQSGNTIYF.

V gene TRBV6-1 combines with J gene TRBJ2-7, with TRBD1 matching over 9 bases. The ends lost 6 bases at V and 4 bases at J; junction bases unmatched: 10. This CDR3 is 15 amino acids long. The germline V gene has CDR1 MNHNS and CDR2 SASEGT. In nucleotides, the CDR3 is TGTGCCAGCAGCCGAAAAGGACAGGGGACTTACGAGCAGTACTTC. The encoded protein is CASSRKGQGTYEQYF.

V usage is TRBV5-6 and J usage is TRBJ2-3; tentatively, D is TRBD1 (6 bases). CDR1 and CDR2 from the germline V gene are SGHDT and YYEEEE. This CDR3 has 13 amino acids. Between the trimmed V and J ends, which lost 7 bases and 4 bases, there was a span of 13 bases. The CDR3 loop reads CASGQGSADTQYF. In nucleotides, the CDR3 is TGTGCCAGCGGGCAGGGGTCGGCAGATACGCAGTATTTT.

This clone was recorded once. The V gene is TRBV4-1, the J gene TRBJ2-5; tentative D call: TRBD2 (6 bases). CDR3 size: 12 residues. The germline V gene has CDR1 MGHRA and CDR2 YSYEKL. Between the trimmed V and J ends, which lost 6 bases and 2 bases, there was a span of 7 bases. This chain's CDR3 is CASRGLQETQYF. The CDR3 DNA reads TGCGCCAGCAGGGGACTTCAAGAGACCCAGTACTTC.